This T cell receptor (beta chain) was recorded in a study of T-cell memory formation after mild COVID-19. Overall study context: The TCR clusters were mostly specific to one donor.

This CDR3 contains 14 residues. The germline gives CDR1 LGHNA, CDR2 YSLEER. V lost 0 bases and J 3 bases, leaving 9 bases between the germline ends. TCRdb reprocessed the 5' RACE reads via MiXCR and lists one record per CDR3 protein. There are about 150,000 distinct CDR3 sequences in the sample; 13% to 15% occur only once, and 13% to 15% lies in the top ten. This clonotype showed up just a few times. The sequenced sample consisted of PBMCs or a T cell subset sorted from them (not recorded which). The genes are TRBV4-3 and TRBJ2-7, with no clear D. This TCR was sampled from an adult woman who had mild COVID-19 (a few samples of this study predate the infection). Cell type and time point are not known. The CDR3 nucleotides are TGCGCCAGCAGCCAAGATGGGTGGGACTACGAGCAGTACTTC. Translation gives CASSQDGWDYEQYF.